This T cell receptor (beta chain) originates from a study of long-term antiretroviral therapy in people with HIV. Broader study findings: Compared with controls, HIV repertoires showed narrower CDR3 length ranges. Clones that expanded before ART (that is, prior to treatment) dominated the repertoire at all time points. Dating from about 2003 to 2018, the blood was possibly obtained under older ART regimens.

Participants with HIV, all of them, were treated in the United States. A word on this clone: The antigen is undetermined.

Trimming pared 7 bases from V and 0 bases from J, leaving 9 bases between. CDR1 and CDR2 from the germline V gene are MNHEY and SVGAGI. There are 13 residues in the CDR3. Survey-level immunoSEQ v3.0 assays were run. Profiling relied on immunoSEQ multiplex PCR, and the TCRdb table lists in-frame clones only, not all of them. The repertoire has 30,000 to 40,000 clones, about 83% of them found once; the top ten carry roughly 8.6%. Sequenced material: unsorted PBMCs, taken 0.4 years before starting antiretroviral therapy. This receptor was taken from a man aged 18-30 years with HIV. This chain uses TRBV6-5 with TRBJ2-5; no firm D call. The chain's CDR3 is CASNGQDQETQYF. In DNA form, the CDR3 reads TGTGCCAGCAACGGGCAGGACCAAGAGACCCAGTACTTC.